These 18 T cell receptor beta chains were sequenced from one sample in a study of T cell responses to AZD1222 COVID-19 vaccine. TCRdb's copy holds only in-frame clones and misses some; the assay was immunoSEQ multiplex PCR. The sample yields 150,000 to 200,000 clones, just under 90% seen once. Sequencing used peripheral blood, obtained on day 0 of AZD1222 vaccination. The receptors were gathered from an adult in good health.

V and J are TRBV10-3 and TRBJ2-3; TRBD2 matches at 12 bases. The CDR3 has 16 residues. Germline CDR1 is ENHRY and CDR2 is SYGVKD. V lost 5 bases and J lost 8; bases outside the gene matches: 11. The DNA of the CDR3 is TGTGCCATCAGTAAAGGCCTAGCGGGGGGGCTGGGTACGCAGTATTTT. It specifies CAISKGLAGGLGTQYF.

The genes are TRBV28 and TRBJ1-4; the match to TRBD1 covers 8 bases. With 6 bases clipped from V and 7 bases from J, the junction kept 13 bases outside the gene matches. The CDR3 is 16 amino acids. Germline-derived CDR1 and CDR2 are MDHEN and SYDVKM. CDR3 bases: TGTGCCAGCAGGCCCCCCACCGGGACAGGCTCTGAAAAACTGTTTTTT. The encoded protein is CASRPPTGTGSEKLFF.

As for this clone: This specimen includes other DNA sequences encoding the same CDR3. CDR3 sequence (DNA): TGTGCCAGCAGTCCCGGCTCTGGAAACACCATATATTTT. It encodes CASSPGSGNTIYF. This chain joins TRBV3-1 (or the pseudogene TRBV3-2) and TRBJ1-3; the D is unclear. The CDR3 is made up of 13 amino acids. V gave up 6 bases and J gave up 0 bases, with 6 bases separating them. Germline V gene sequence: CDR1 LGHDT, CDR2 YNNKEL (reference sequence).

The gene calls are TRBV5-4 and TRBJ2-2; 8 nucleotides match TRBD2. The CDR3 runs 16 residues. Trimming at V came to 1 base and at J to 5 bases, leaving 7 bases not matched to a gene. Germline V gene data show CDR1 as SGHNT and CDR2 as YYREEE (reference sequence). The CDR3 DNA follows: TGTGCCAGCAGCTTGCAAGCGGGAGAGAGGACCGGGGAGCTGTTTTTT. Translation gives CASSLQAGERTGELFF.

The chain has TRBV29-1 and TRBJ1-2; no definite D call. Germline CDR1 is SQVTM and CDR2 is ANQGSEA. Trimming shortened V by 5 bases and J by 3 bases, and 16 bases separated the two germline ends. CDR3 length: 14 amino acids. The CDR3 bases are TGCAGCGTTTCTAGACCCAATGGGGACTATGGCTACACCTTC. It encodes CSVSRPNGDYGYTF. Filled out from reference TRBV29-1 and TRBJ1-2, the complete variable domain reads SAVISQKPSRDICQRGTSLTIQCQVDSQVTMMFWYRQQPGQSLTLIATANQGSEATYESGFVIDKFPISRPNLTFSTLTVSNMSPEDSSIYLCSVSRPNGDYGYTFGSGTRLTVV.

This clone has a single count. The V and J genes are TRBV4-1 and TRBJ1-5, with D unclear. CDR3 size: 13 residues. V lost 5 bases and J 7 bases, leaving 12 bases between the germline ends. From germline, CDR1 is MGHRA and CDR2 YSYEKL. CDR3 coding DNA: TGCGCCAGCAGCAACGAGCCCGGCCAGCCCCAGCATTTT. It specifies CASSNEPGQPQHF.

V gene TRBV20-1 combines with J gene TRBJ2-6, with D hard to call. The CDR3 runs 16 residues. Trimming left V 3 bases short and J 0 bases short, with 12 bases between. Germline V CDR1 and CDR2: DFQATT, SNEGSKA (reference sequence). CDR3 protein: CSASNSVRSGANVLTF. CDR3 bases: TGCAGTGCTAGTAACAGCGTCCGCTCTGGGGCCAACGTCCTGACTTTC.

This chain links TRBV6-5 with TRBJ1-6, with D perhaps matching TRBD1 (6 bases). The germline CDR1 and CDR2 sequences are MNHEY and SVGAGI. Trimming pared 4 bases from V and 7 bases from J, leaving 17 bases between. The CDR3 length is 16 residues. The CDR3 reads CASSWGPQGGNSPLHF. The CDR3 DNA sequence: TGTGCCAGCAGTTGGGGCCCACAGGGCGGGAATTCACCCCTCCACTTT.

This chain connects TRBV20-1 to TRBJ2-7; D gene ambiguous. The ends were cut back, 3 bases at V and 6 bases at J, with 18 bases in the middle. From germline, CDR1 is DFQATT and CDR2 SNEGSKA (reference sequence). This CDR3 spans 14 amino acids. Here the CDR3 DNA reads TGCAGTGCTAGTAGCTGGGGTGAGGCGCGCGAGCAGTACTTC. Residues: CSASSWGEAREQYF.

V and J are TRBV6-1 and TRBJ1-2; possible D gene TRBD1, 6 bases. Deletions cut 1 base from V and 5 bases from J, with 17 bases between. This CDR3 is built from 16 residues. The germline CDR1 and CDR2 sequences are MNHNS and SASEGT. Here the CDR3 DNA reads TGTGCCAGCAGTGAAGGACTTTCCCGGGGGGCGTATGGCTACACCTTC. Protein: CASSEGLSRGAYGYTF.

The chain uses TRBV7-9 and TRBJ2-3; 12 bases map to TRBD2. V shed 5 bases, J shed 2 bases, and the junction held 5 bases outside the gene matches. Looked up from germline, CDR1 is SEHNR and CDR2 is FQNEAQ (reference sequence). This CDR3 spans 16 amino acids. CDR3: CASSRGLAGFTDTQYF. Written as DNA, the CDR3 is TGTGCCAGCAGCCGCGGACTAGCGGGGTTCACAGATACGCAGTATTTT.

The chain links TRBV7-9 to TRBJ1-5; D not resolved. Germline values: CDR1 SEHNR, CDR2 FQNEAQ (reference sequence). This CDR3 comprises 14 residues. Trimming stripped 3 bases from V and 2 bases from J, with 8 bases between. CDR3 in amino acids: CASSFSTGNQPQHF. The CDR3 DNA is TGTGCCAGCAGCTTTAGCACTGGCAATCAGCCCCAGCATTTT.

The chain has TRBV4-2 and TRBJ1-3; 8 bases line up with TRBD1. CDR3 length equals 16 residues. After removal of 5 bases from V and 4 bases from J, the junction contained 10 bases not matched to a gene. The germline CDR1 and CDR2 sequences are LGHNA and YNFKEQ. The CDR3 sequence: CASSVTGTGEGNTIYF. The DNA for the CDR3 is TGTGCCAGCAGCGTCACAGGGACAGGCGAGGGAAACACCATATATTTT.

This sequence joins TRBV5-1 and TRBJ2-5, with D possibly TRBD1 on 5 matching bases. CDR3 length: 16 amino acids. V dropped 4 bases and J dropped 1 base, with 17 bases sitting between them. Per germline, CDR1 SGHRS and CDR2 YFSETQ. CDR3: CASSQGPQGSQETQYF. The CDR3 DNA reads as TGCGCCAGCAGCCAAGGGCCGCAGGGCTCCCAAGAGACCCAGTACTTC.

The CDR3 sequence is CATSWENTGELFF. DNA of the CDR3: TGTGCCACCAGTTGGGAGAACACCGGGGAGCTGTTTTTT. The chain has TRBV24-1 and TRBJ2-2, with D unclear. The CDR3 totals 13 residues. The germline gives CDR1 KGHDR, CDR2 SFDVKD. The V end was cut by 6 bases, the J end by 1 base, with 5 bases between.

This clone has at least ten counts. CDR3 DNA: TGCAGTGCTAGTATTTCGGAGGGGTCCTACGAGCAGTACTTC. Translation gives CSASISEGSYEQYF. This chain connects TRBV20-1 to TRBJ2-7, with D perhaps TRBD2 (6 bases). Per germline, CDR1 DFQATT and CDR2 SNEGSKA (reference sequence). The V end was cut by 3 bases, the J end by 1 base, with 13 bases between. The CDR3 is 14 residues long.

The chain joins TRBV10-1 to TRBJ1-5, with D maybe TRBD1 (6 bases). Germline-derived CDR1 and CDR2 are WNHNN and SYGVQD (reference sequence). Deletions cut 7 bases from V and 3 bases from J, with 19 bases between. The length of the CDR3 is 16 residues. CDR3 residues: CASTPWWAGHNQPQHF. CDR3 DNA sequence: TGCGCCAGCACCCCTTGGTGGGCGGGACACAATCAGCCCCAGCATTTT.

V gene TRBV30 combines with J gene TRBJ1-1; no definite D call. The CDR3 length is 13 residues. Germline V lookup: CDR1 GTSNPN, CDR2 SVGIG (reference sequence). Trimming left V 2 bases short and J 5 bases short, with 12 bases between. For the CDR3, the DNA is TGTGCCTGGAGTAAAAACTACGGGACTGAAGCTTTCTTT. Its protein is CAWSKNYGTEAFF.